Listed below are T cell receptor beta chains from one sample, sequenced in a study of CD8 T cells in Susac syndrome. From the immunoSEQ multiplex PCR reads, TCRdb called clonotypes with MiXCR, one entry per CDR3 protein. The profile shows some 90,000 distinct CDR3 sequences, 90% to 95% of them singletons. Specimen: CD8+ T cells from PBMCs. The receptor source for this set is a human donor in good health. Each CDR3 is given with its conserved first and last residue. Each record gives: D gene, J gene, clone size, V gene, CDR3 DNA, CDR3 protein. D genes are given only for firm matches. A clone size is listed for some rows: how often the clone was seen (once, few, many), or a class if it is expanded.

d_call: -
j_call: TRBJ2-2
clone_size: -
v_call: TRBV29-1
cdr3_nt: TGCAGCGTTGATGGGGGGCGCGCCACCGGGGAGCTGTTTTTT
cdr3_aa: CSVDGGRATGELFF

d_call: TRBD2
j_call: TRBJ2-2
clone_size: -
v_call: TRBV9
cdr3_nt: TGTGCCAGCAGGAGCGGGATCACCGGGGAGCTGTTTTTT
cdr3_aa: CASRSGITGELFF

d_call: -
j_call: TRBJ1-3
clone_size: -
v_call: TRBV6-1
cdr3_nt: TGTGCCAGCAGGACGACAGGATATGGAAACACCATATATTTT
cdr3_aa: CASRTTGYGNTIYF

d_call: TRBD2
j_call: TRBJ2-5
clone_size: -
v_call: TRBV6-5
cdr3_nt: TGTGCCAGCAGTCCTCTAGCGGGGGCAGAGACCCAGTACTTC
cdr3_aa: CASSPLAGAETQYF

d_call: TRBD2
j_call: TRBJ2-3
clone_size: -
v_call: TRBV3-1
cdr3_nt: TGTGCCAGCAGCCAAGCGGGGGGTCGTGCAGATACGCAGTATTTT
cdr3_aa: CASSQAGGRADTQYF

d_call: -
j_call: TRBJ1-5
clone_size: -
v_call: TRBV9
cdr3_nt: TGTGCCAGCAGCATCACAGGTGGAAGCAATCAGCCCCAGCATTTT
cdr3_aa: CASSITGGSNQPQHF

d_call: TRBD1
j_call: TRBJ1-1
clone_size: -
v_call: TRBV15
cdr3_nt: TGTGCCACCAGCGGACAGGATTACACTGAAGCTTTCTTT
cdr3_aa: CATSGQDYTEAFF

d_call: -
j_call: TRBJ2-1
clone_size: -
v_call: TRBV7-2
cdr3_nt: TGTGCCAGCAGCTTATTGACAACACTCAATGAGCAGTTCTTC
cdr3_aa: CASSLLTTLNEQFF

d_call: TRBD1
j_call: TRBJ1-1
clone_size: -
v_call: TRBV29-1
cdr3_nt: TGCAGCGCTTGGGACAGAGAGGCTTTCTTT
cdr3_aa: CSAWDREAFF

d_call: TRBD1
j_call: TRBJ2-7
clone_size: -
v_call: TRBV5-8
cdr3_nt: TGTGCCAGCAGCTTGGAGGACAGGGGGTCCGAGCAGTACTTC
cdr3_aa: CASSLEDRGSEQYF

d_call: TRBD1
j_call: TRBJ2-1
clone_size: -
v_call: TRBV5-6
cdr3_nt: TGTGCCAGCAGCTCCGGGACAGGCAATGAGCAGTTCTTC
cdr3_aa: CASSSGTGNEQFF

d_call: -
j_call: TRBJ2-7
clone_size: -
v_call: TRBV2
cdr3_nt: TGTGCCAGCAGTGAGTTGCCCGAGCAGTACTTC
cdr3_aa: CASSELPEQYF

d_call: -
j_call: TRBJ2-5
clone_size: -
v_call: TRBV7-9
cdr3_nt: TGTGCCAGCAGCTCTCTGGGGGGGCGCGAGACCCAGTACTTC
cdr3_aa: CASSSLGGRETQYF

d_call: -
j_call: TRBJ2-4
clone_size: -
v_call: TRBV7-9
cdr3_nt: TGTGCCAGCGCTCAAATAGCCAAAAACATTCAGTACTTC
cdr3_aa: CASAQIAKNIQYF

d_call: -
j_call: TRBJ2-4
clone_size: -
v_call: TRBV5-1
cdr3_nt: TGCGCCAGCACTGGGGAGGCGAAAAACATTCAGTACTTC
cdr3_aa: CASTGEAKNIQYF

d_call: -
j_call: TRBJ2-5
clone_size: -
v_call: TRBV13
cdr3_nt: TGTGCCAGCAGCTCCCCAGGGGAGACCCAGTACTTC
cdr3_aa: CASSSPGETQYF

d_call: TRBD1
j_call: TRBJ2-1
clone_size: -
v_call: TRBV19
cdr3_nt: TGTGCCAGTACCACAGGGGGCGCCTACAATGAGCAGTTCTTC
cdr3_aa: CASTTGGAYNEQFF

d_call: -
j_call: TRBJ1-1
clone_size: -
v_call: TRBV9
cdr3_nt: TGTGCCAGCAGCGCCCAGGGGACGGCGAACACTGAAGCTTTCTTT
cdr3_aa: CASSAQGTANTEAFF

d_call: TRBD1
j_call: TRBJ1-1
clone_size: -
v_call: TRBV20-1
cdr3_nt: TGCAGTGCGAGGGACAGGAGCTACACTGAAGCTTTCTTT
cdr3_aa: CSARDRSYTEAFF

d_call: -
j_call: TRBJ1-2
clone_size: -
v_call: TRBV9
cdr3_nt: TGTGCCAGCAGCGTGGGGTTCTATGGCTACACCTTC
cdr3_aa: CASSVGFYGYTF

d_call: -
j_call: TRBJ1-5
clone_size: few
v_call: TRBV9
cdr3_nt: TGTGCCAGCAGCCCGTTTGGCAATCAGCCCCAGCATTTT
cdr3_aa: CASSPFGNQPQHF

d_call: -
j_call: TRBJ2-1
clone_size: -
v_call: TRBV5-6
cdr3_nt: TGTGCCAGCTCGAGAGGGAGCTCCTACAATGAGCAGTTCTTC
cdr3_aa: CASSRGSSYNEQFF

d_call: -
j_call: TRBJ2-7
clone_size: -
v_call: TRBV30
cdr3_nt: TGTGCCTGGAGTGCTATCCCCGGCGAGCAGTACTTC
cdr3_aa: CAWSAIPGEQYF

d_call: -
j_call: TRBJ2-1
clone_size: once
v_call: TRBV4-1
cdr3_nt: TGCGCCAGCAGCCAAGATAGGCCTCGGGATGAGCAGTTCTTC
cdr3_aa: CASSQDRPRDEQFF

d_call: TRBD2
j_call: TRBJ2-2
clone_size: -
v_call: TRBV28
cdr3_nt: TGTGCCAGCAGTCCAAGCGGGGGGGCGGGCACCGGGGAGCTGTTTTTT
cdr3_aa: CASSPSGGAGTGELFF

d_call: -
j_call: TRBJ1-6
clone_size: once
v_call: TRBV14
cdr3_nt: TGTGCCAGCAGCCAAGTTACCTATAATTCACCCCTCCACTTT
cdr3_aa: CASSQVTYNSPLHF

d_call: TRBD1
j_call: TRBJ1-1
clone_size: -
v_call: TRBV29-1
cdr3_nt: TGCAGCGCCCGACAGGGGATGAACACTGAAGCTTTCTTT
cdr3_aa: CSARQGMNTEAFF

d_call: -
j_call: TRBJ2-1
clone_size: -
v_call: TRBV24-1
cdr3_nt: TGTGCCACCAGTGACGGGGACTCGAAGGAGGAGCAGTTCTTC
cdr3_aa: CATSDGDSKEEQFF

d_call: -
j_call: TRBJ2-1
clone_size: -
v_call: TRBV7-9
cdr3_nt: TGTGCCAGCAGCCCGGGAGCAGGGTACAGTGAGCAGTTCTTC
cdr3_aa: CASSPGAGYSEQFF

d_call: -
j_call: TRBJ2-3
clone_size: -
v_call: TRBV12-3/TRBV12-4
cdr3_nt: TGTGCCAGCAGTTTACAGGGTTTGGGAGATACGCAGTATTTT
cdr3_aa: CASSLQGLGDTQYF

d_call: -
j_call: TRBJ2-1
clone_size: -
v_call: TRBV19
cdr3_nt: TGTGCCAGTAGCACGGACGTTAGCTCCTACAATGAGCAGTTCTTC
cdr3_aa: CASSTDVSSYNEQFF

d_call: -
j_call: TRBJ1-5
clone_size: -
v_call: TRBV12-3/TRBV12-4
cdr3_nt: TGTGCCAGCAGTCCCGGGGCAGTAGATCAGCCCCAGCATTTT
cdr3_aa: CASSPGAVDQPQHF

d_call: -
j_call: TRBJ2-3
clone_size: -
v_call: TRBV2
cdr3_nt: TGTGCCAGCAGTCCCGCCGGGCTGGTTGATACGCAGTATTTT
cdr3_aa: CASSPAGLVDTQYF

d_call: -
j_call: TRBJ2-2
clone_size: -
v_call: TRBV5-6
cdr3_nt: TGTGCCAGCAGCGGTTGGGGTGCTCCCGGGAACACCGGGGAGCTGTTTTTT
cdr3_aa: CASSGWGAPGNTGELFF

d_call: TRBD1
j_call: TRBJ2-7
clone_size: -
v_call: TRBV5-1
cdr3_nt: TGCGCCAGCAGCTTGGGGACAGGGGTCTACGAGCAGTACTTC
cdr3_aa: CASSLGTGVYEQYF

d_call: TRBD1
j_call: TRBJ1-5
clone_size: -
v_call: TRBV5-6
cdr3_nt: TGTGCCAGCAGCTCAGGGACAGTCAATCAGCCCCAGCATTTT
cdr3_aa: CASSSGTVNQPQHF

d_call: -
j_call: TRBJ2-4
clone_size: -
v_call: TRBV15
cdr3_nt: TGTGCCACCAGCAGAATGACAGAGGGGAACATTCAGTACTTC
cdr3_aa: CATSRMTEGNIQYF

d_call: TRBD1
j_call: TRBJ2-7
clone_size: few
v_call: TRBV19
cdr3_nt: TGTGCCAGTAGTGTAACAGGGGTCTACGAGCAGTACTTC
cdr3_aa: CASSVTGVYEQYF

d_call: -
j_call: TRBJ2-7
clone_size: -
v_call: TRBV7-2
cdr3_nt: TGTGCCAGCAGCTCCTTGGGCGCGACCACCAACGAGCAGTACTTC
cdr3_aa: CASSSLGATTNEQYF

d_call: -
j_call: TRBJ2-5
clone_size: -
v_call: TRBV9
cdr3_nt: TGTGCCAGCAGAGGGGTAGACCAAGAGACCCAGTACTTC
cdr3_aa: CASRGVDQETQYF